Described below is a single T cell receptor (beta chain) sequence and its context. Individuals aged roughly 18 to 95 years were recruited from around 22 US areas. Cohort 3 donors counted as recovered after two negative PCRs, clearance, or resolved symptoms. Original methodology: Estimation of nucleated cell counts relied on the amplification of reference gene primers. The protocol was immunoSEQ multiplex PCR, while the TCRdb copy is restricted to in-frame clones and leaves out a portion. The V and J calls and clone size are taken from that table; D and trimming were inferred from the DNA. The data hold under 200,000 clones, with 82% observed a single time. The record originates from a study of blood T cell repertoires in COVID-19. Germline trimming cut 4 bases from V and 6 bases from J; bases unmatched to any gene: 4. The CDR3 length is 15 residues. Germline CDR1 reads SNHLY; CDR2 reads FYNNEI.

This TCR derives from a man in his sixties who had recovered from COVID-19. The V and J genes are TRBV2 and TRBJ1-6; 9 nucleotides line up with TRBD1. The sequencing input was PBMCs or T cells enriched from blood (not recorded which). The CDR3 region is CASSGQGGSNSPLHF. CDR3 bases: TGTGCCAGCAGTGGACAGGGGGGGTCTAATTCACCCCTCCACTTT.